A selection of T cell receptor beta chains follows, all from one sample in a study of OX40 agonist ivuxolimab in advanced cancers. Only in-frame clones appear in the TCRdb table, and some are missing; sequencing was by immunoSEQ multiplex PCR. This table has about 77,000 clones, over 85% appearing once. The material was CD4+ or CD8+ T cells sorted from blood, obtained in a trial of the OX40 agonist ivuxolimab. Every receptor here comes from an adult with an advanced solid tumor such as melanoma, head and neck, liver or kidney cancer. Both conserved end residues are part of each CDR3. Fields, in order: clone size, CDR3 length, J gene, V gene, D gene, CDR3 protein, CDR3 DNA. A D gene is named only where the DNA matches it firmly. A clone size is listed for some rows: how often the clone was seen (once, few, many), or a class if it is expanded.

>.|13|TRBJ2-5|TRBV18|.
CASSPGARETQYF
TGTGCCAGCTCACCCGGGGCGCGGGAGACCCAGTACTTC
>.|15|TRBJ2-7|TRBV18|TRBD1
CASSYLNRGDYEQYF
TGTGCCAGCTCATACCTTAACAGGGGGGACTACGAGCAGTACTTC
>.|13|TRBJ2-2|TRBV19|.
CASSDRATGELFF
TGTGCCAGTAGTGATCGGGCAACCGGGGAGCTGTTTTTT
>.|14|TRBJ1-5|TRBV30|TRBD1
CASTESGGGQPQHF
TGTGCCTCTACCGAGTCAGGGGGGGGACAGCCCCAGCATTTT
>.|14|TRBJ2-2|TRBV29-1|TRBD1
CSVRTGRGTGELFF
TGCAGCGTTAGGACAGGCAGGGGCACCGGGGAGCTGTTTTTT
>.|12|TRBJ2-1|TRBV28|.
CASSFLGDEQFF
TGTGCCAGCAGTTTCCTTGGGGACGAGCAGTTCTTC
>.|13|TRBJ2-7|TRBV5-1|.
CASTNPGSPGQYF
TGCGCCAGCACTAACCCTGGGTCCCCCGGGCAGTACTTC
>once|15|TRBJ2-2|TRBV5-8|.
CASSSGEWNTGELFF
TGTGCCAGCAGCTCGGGGGAGTGGAACACCGGGGAGCTGTTTTTT
>.|13|TRBJ1-1|TRBV19|.
CASGTWSDTEAFF
TGTGCCAGTGGTACCTGGTCCGACACTGAAGCTTTCTTT
>once|13|TRBJ2-7|TRBV28|.
CASIPRDTFIFYF
TGTGCCAGCATTCCCCGCGACACCTTTATTTTTTACTTC
>.|12|TRBJ1-4|TRBV29-1|.
CSVARGREKLFF
TGCAGCGTTGCCAGGGGAAGGGAAAAACTGTTTTTT
>.|17|TRBJ2-3|TRBV5-1|TRBD2
CASSSGLAGGYTDTQYF
TGCGCCAGCAGCTCCGGACTAGCGGGGGGCTACACAGATACGCAGTATTTT
>once|13|TRBJ2-7|TRBV29-1|TRBD1
CSVEGQGNGEQYF
TGCAGCGTTGAAGGACAGGGGAATGGTGAGCAGTACTTC
>.|18|TRBJ1-1|TRBV15|.
CATSRDLGGPGRNTEAFF
TGTGCCACCAGCAGAGATCTTGGCGGCCCTGGCAGGAACACTGAAGCTTTCTTT
>.|12|TRBJ2-5|TRBV5-1|.
CASSRQQETQYF
TGCGCCAGCAGCCGACAGCAAGAGACCCAGTACTTC
>.|16|TRBJ1-3|TRBV5-5|.
CASTVTDGVLGNTIYF
TGTGCCAGCACCGTAACAGATGGGGTGTTGGGAAACACCATATATTTT
>once|15|TRBJ1-1|TRBV5-1|TRBD1
CASSLDGRQGFIAFF
TGCGCCAGCAGCTTGGATGGCCGACAGGGCTTTATAGCTTTCTTT
>once|14|TRBJ2-5|TRBV5-4|.
CASSSQGTQETQYF
TGTGCCAGCAGCTCACAGGGTACCCAAGAGACCCAGTACTTC
>.|11|TRBJ2-6|TRBV5-6|.
CASSLEATLTF
TGTGCCAGCAGCTTGGAAGCGACCCTGACTTTC
>.|15|TRBJ1-3|TRBV7-6|.
CASSLNSNSGNTIYF
TGTGCCAGCAGCTTAAACAGCAACTCTGGAAACACCATATATTTT
>.|15|TRBJ1-1|TRBV27|.
CASSTRQRLNTEAFF
TGTGCCAGCAGTACCAGACAGAGACTGAACACTGAAGCTTTCTTT
>once|14|TRBJ2-1|TRBV7-8|TRBD2
CASSLGLAHARQFF
TGTGCCAGCAGCCTCGGACTAGCCCACGCCCGACAGTTCTTC
>.|13|TRBJ2-7|TRBV11-2|TRBD1
CASSSGQGYEQYF
TGTGCCAGCAGCTCGGGACAGGGCTACGAGCAGTACTTC
>.|16|TRBJ2-5|TRBV28|TRBD2
CASSSALAGGLETQYF
TGTGCCAGCAGTTCCGCACTAGCGGGAGGGCTGGAGACCCAGTACTTC
>.|12|TRBJ1-2|TRBV6-6|.
CASSLSLYGYTF
TGTGCCAGCAGTTTGTCCCTCTATGGCTACACCTTC
>.|13|TRBJ1-1|TRBV2|.
CASSAQGNTEAFF
TGTGCCAGCAGTGCGCAGGGGAATACTGAAGCTTTCTTT
>.|13|TRBJ1-3|TRBV12-5|.
CASEQRRGTTIYF
TGTGCTAGTGAACAGCGAAGAGGGACCACCATATATTTT
>.|19|TRBJ2-1|TRBV7-9|TRBD2
CASSLTTDWTSGIYNEQFF
TGTGCCAGCAGCTTAACGACAGACTGGACTAGCGGGATCTACAATGAGCAGTTCTTC
>.|16|TRBJ1-1|TRBV5-1|TRBD1
CASSLGLGTGYTEAFF
TGCGCCAGCAGCTTGGGTCTAGGGACAGGGTACACTGAAGCTTTCTTT
>few|15|TRBJ2-7|TRBV5-1|TRBD1
CASRGAGTGGDEQYF
TGCGCCAGCAGGGGGGCCGGGACAGGGGGTGACGAGCAGTACTTC
>.|15|TRBJ2-3|TRBV30|TRBD1
CAWSGQGSRTDTQYF
TGTGCCTGGAGTGGACAGGGGAGTCGCACAGATACGCAGTATTTT
>.|15|TRBJ1-1|TRBV10-3|.
CAISERGERNTEAFF
TGTGCCATCAGTGAGCGGGGGGAAAGAAACACTGAAGCTTTCTTT
>.|15|TRBJ1-5|TRBV4-1|TRBD1
CASSQGGTGNQPQHF
TGCGCCAGCAGCCAAGGGGGGACAGGCAATCAGCCCCAGCATTTT
>.|18|TRBJ1-5|TRBV4-1|TRBD1
CASSQADRGYLSNQPQHF
TGCGCCAGCAGCCAAGCCGACAGGGGGTATCTTAGCAATCAGCCCCAGCATTTT
>.|16|TRBJ2-7|TRBV15|TRBD1
CATSRLLQGATYEQYF
TGTGCCACCAGCAGACTGCTACAGGGGGCGACCTACGAGCAGTACTTC
>.|16|TRBJ1-1|TRBV19|TRBD1
CASSIEWTGQATEAFF
TGTGCCAGTAGTATAGAATGGACAGGTCAAGCCACTGAAGCTTTCTTT